This TCR beta chain was retrieved from a study of cytomegalovirus exposure and HLA in healthy donors. At the level of the study: As released early, the data held some 80 million unique TCRs from HLA-typed donors.

To note about this clone: Its antigen is not known.

In germline, CDR1 is SGHTA, CDR2 FQGNSA. This CDR3 contains 18 residues. After removal of 1 base from V and 4 bases from J, the junction contained 14 bases not matched to a gene. The study's findings and limits: Accurate predictions that matched the HLA-A and HLA-B alleles of most subjects were reportedly made from TCR beta sequences. It was 150 to 200 TCR beta chains that were listed as cytomegalovirus-associated. HLA allele associations emerged for roughly 16,000 TCR beta sequences in a later analysis, at 0.05 false discovery rate.

The PCR was carried out with 60 Vbeta primers and 13 Jbeta primers. Data came from immunoSEQ multiplex PCR; TCRdb stores just in-frame clones and leaves some out. The sample shows a few hundred thousand clones, approximately 70% of them seen only once. The sequenced material came from PBMCs. This rearrangement joins TRBV7-2 to TRBJ2-7; TRBD2 aligns across 9 bases. The TCR was taken from a woman in her 30s in good health and CMV-seronegative. CDR3 in amino acids: CASSLDPGLADTIYEQYF. CDR3 coding DNA: TGTGCCAGCAGCTTAGATCCGGGACTAGCAGACACCATTTACGAGCAGTACTTC.